The 22 T cell receptor beta chains below were found in one sample sequenced in a study of metastatic and nonmetastatic thyroid tumors. TCRdb reprocessed the PCR reads using MiXCR. The table has some 15,000 clones, around 20% seen once. Patients had received no treatment of any kind before thyroid surgery. The specimen sequenced was tumor tissue. These receptor sequences come from a female donor with papillary thyroid cancer or a benign thyroid nodule (not recorded which). Some clones in this sample may be carry-over from other donors' samples.

This clone was recorded at least ten times. The chain has TRBV11-2 and TRBJ1-5, with a tentative D call TRBD1 (5 bases). CDR3 length: 13 amino acids. Trimming removed 5 bases at V and 6 bases at J, with 11 bases between. Germline V lookup: CDR1 SGHAT, CDR2 FQNNGV. The CDR3 region is CASSISRAQPQHF. DNA for the CDR3: TGTGCCAGCAGCATAAGCAGGGCTCAGCCCCAGCATTTT. Drawing the rest from reference TRBV11-2 and TRBJ1-5, the complete variable domain is EAGVAQSPRYKIIEKRQSVAFWCNPISGHATLYWYQQILGQGPKLLIQFQNNGVVDDSQLPKDRFSAERLKGVDSTLKIQPAKLEDSAVYLCASSISRAQPQHFGDGTRLSIL.

A few counts support this clone. It may be a read error: a sequence one base away is much more abundant. Here the CDR3 omits its conserved ending phenylalanine or tryptophan, so a read error is the likely source. The genes are TRBV30 and TRBJ2-5, with TRBD2 identical over 14 bases. This CDR3 has 17 amino acids. Per the germline V gene, CDR1 is GTSNPN and CDR2 is SVGIG (reference sequence). The V and J ends lost 2 bases and 5 bases, in that order; junction bases with no gene match: 10. In DNA form, the CDR3 reads TGTGCCTGGAGTTCGGGACTAGCGGGAGCGCACGGGGAGACCCAGTACCTC. As protein: CAWSSGLAGAHGETQYL.

The DNA for the CDR3 is TGTGCCAGCAGCCGCAGGGGGCGGTGGAGCACTGAAGCTTTCTTT. Translation: CASSRRGRWSTEAFF. The rearrangement uses TRBV9 and TRBJ1-1, with 8 bases that match TRBD1. Germline CDR1 SGDLS, CDR2 YYNGEE. V shed 4 bases, J shed 4 bases, and the junction held 9 bases outside the gene matches. The CDR3 totals 15 residues.

By share of the sample, this clone is medium-sized. The chain uses TRBV6-1 and TRBJ2-1; either TRBD1 or TRBD2 may fit D (5 bases each). The germline V and J ends were trimmed by 5 bases and 1 base, with 15 bases remaining between them. Germline assignment: CDR1 MNHNS and CDR2 SASEGT. The CDR3 has 16 residues. The CDR3 DNA follows: TGTGCCAGCAGTCGAACCGAGGGGTTGTCCTACAATGAGCAGTTCTTC. Protein: CASSRTEGLSYNEQFF.

This clone was counted many times. The chain couples TRBV27 to TRBJ1-4, with 9 bases lining up with TRBD1. The J segment lost 11 bases and the V segment lost 5 bases, leaving 27 bases of the junction unmatched. Germline V gene lookup returns CDR1 MNHEY and CDR2 SMNVEV (reference sequence). The CDR3 totals 20 residues. This CDR3 is CASSPDRGGGLGPYNGKLFF. CDR3 coding DNA: TGTGCCAGCAGTCCGGACAGGGGAGGTGGGCTCGGCCCGTACAATGGTAAACTGTTTTTT.

The V gene is TRBV5-1, the J gene TRBJ2-1, with 11 bases aligning to TRBD2. The V and J ends lost 0 bases and 3 bases, in that order; junction bases with no gene match: 5. The CDR3 has 17 residues. Per the germline V gene, CDR1 is SGHRS and CDR2 is YFSETQ. CDR3 bases: TGCGCCAGCAGCTTGGTGGGGGGGACTAGCGGCTACAATGAGCAGTTCTTC. Protein sequence: CASSLVGGTSGYNEQFF.

This clone was seen more than once but under ten times. The chain carries TRBV28 and TRBJ2-7, with D perhaps TRBD1 (5 bases). There are 12 residues in the CDR3. Germline CDR1 is MDHEN and CDR2 is SYDVKM. Trimming left V 2 bases short and J 6 bases short, with 8 bases between. Here the CDR3 DNA reads TGTGCCAGCAGTTTAAAGGGGCTCGAGCAGTACTTC. This translates into CASSLKGLEQYF. Complete variable domain (other parts from reference TRBV28 and TRBJ2-7): DVKVTQSSRYLVKRTGEKVFLECVQDMDHENMFWYRQDPGLGLRLIYFSYDVKMKEKGDIPEGYSVSREKKERFSLILESASTNQTSMYLCASSLKGLEQYFGPGTRLTVT.

The table lists this clone with a few counts. The chain has TRBV4-1 and TRBJ2-5, with 7 bases identical to TRBD1. The V gene end was trimmed by 0 bases and the J gene end by 7 bases; junction bases not matched to a gene: 8. The CDR3 length is 15 residues. In germline, CDR1 is MGHRA, CDR2 YSYEKL. The CDR3: CASSQEGTAGGTQYF. Here the CDR3 DNA reads TGCGCCAGCAGCCAAGAGGGGACAGCCGGTGGGACCCAGTACTTC.

By share, this clone counts as medium-sized. V is TRBV6-1 and J is TRBJ2-1, with 7 positions matching TRBD1. This CDR3 region has 13 residues. The J segment lost 8 bases and the V segment lost 7 bases, leaving 8 bases of the junction unmatched. Germline CDR1 is MNHNS and CDR2 is SASEGT. The CDR3 sequence: CASKRQGTDEQFF. CDR3 coding DNA: TGTGCCAGCAAACGACAGGGTACCGATGAGCAGTTCTTC.

This clone ranks as medium-sized. This sequence joins TRBV27 and TRBJ1-1; no definite D call. Germline assignment: CDR1 MNHEY and CDR2 SMNVEV (reference sequence). This CDR3 spans 15 amino acids. The V and J ends lost 0 bases and 4 bases respectively, with 12 bases between them. CDR3 sequence reads: CASSLSVWESTEAFF. The DNA of the CDR3 is TGTGCCAGCAGTTTATCTGTCTGGGAAAGCACTGAAGCTTTCTTT.

In regard to this clone: Mismatch with germline at one junction end may stem from a read error. V is TRBV11-2 and J is TRBJ1-1; D is unresolved. The CDR3 consists of 14 residues. Germline V gives CDR1 SGHAT, CDR2 FQNNGV. CDR3 DNA sequence: TGTGCCGGCAGCTTCGCACATTTGAACACTGAAGCTTTCTTT. Its protein product is CAGSFAHLNTEAFF.

This clone was picked up many times. Here the CDR3 reads CASSPVSGSSYNEQFF. In DNA, the CDR3 is TGTGCCAGCAGCCCCGTTAGCGGGAGCTCCTACAATGAGCAGTTCTTC. The genes are TRBV9 and TRBJ2-1; 9 bases are a match to TRBD2. The CDR3 totals 16 residues. Losses at the gene ends were 4 bases for V and 0 bases for J; bases not matched to a gene: 5. Germline V lookup: CDR1 SGDLS, CDR2 YYNGEE.

Concerning this clone: A much larger clone lies one base from this, so it may be a read error. The V call is TRBV6-1, the J call TRBJ2-4, with D maybe TRBD2 (5 bases). In germline, CDR1 is MNHNS, CDR2 SASEGT. The V end lost 2 bases, the J end lost 10 bases, and 12 bases lay between the germline ends. There are 13 residues in the CDR3. DNA of the CDR3: TGTGCCAGCAGTGAAACGCGAGGGTATATTCAGTACTTC. Residues: CASSETRGYIQYF.

The V and J genes are TRBV3-1 and TRBJ1-4; the D is unclear. CDR3 length equals 12 residues. Trimming took 6 bases from V and 5 from J, leaving 7 bases between them. Germline V lookup: CDR1 LGHDT, CDR2 YNNKEL (reference sequence). The CDR3 protein is CASSPSNEKLFF. For the CDR3, the DNA is TGTGCCAGCAGTCCGTCGAATGAAAAACTGTTTTTT.

The chain has TRBV5-5 and TRBJ2-7; no definite D call. CDR3 size: 14 residues. Trimming pared 4 bases from V and 10 bases from J, leaving 21 bases between. The V gene's germline CDR1 is SGHKS and CDR2 YYEKEE (reference sequence). Here the CDR3 reads CASSVTAKAHYQYF. The CDR3 nucleotides read TGTGCCAGCAGCGTCACAGCCAAGGCCCACTATCAGTACTTC.

This clone came up many times. This chain joins TRBV20-1 and TRBJ2-3; weak D call: TRBD2 (7 bases). V was shortened by 5 bases and J by 3 bases, with 18 bases between the two germline ends. CDR3 length: 15 amino acids. The V gene's germline CDR1 is DFQATT and CDR2 SNEGSKA (reference sequence). In DNA form, the CDR3 reads TGCAGTGCTTCGGGGGGCGGGATTGGTACAGATACGCAGTATTTT. Translated, it gives CSASGGGIGTDTQYF.

Of note for this clone: Relative to the germline gene, one junction end is altered; a read error may explain this. The rearrangement uses TRBV11-2 and TRBJ1-2; D remains ambiguous. The CDR3 sequence is 13 residues long. Germline lookup yields CDR1 SGHAT and CDR2 FQNNGV. CDR3 nucleotides: TGTGCCAGCAGCTCGACATGGCCCTATGGCTACACTTTC. Translating gives CASSSTWPYGYTF.

This clone showed up many times. The chain has TRBV11-3 and TRBJ1-1; 9 nucleotides align to TRBD1. The germline V gene encodes CDR1 SGHNT and CDR2 YENEEA. V trimming: 5 bases; J trimming: 5 bases; junction bases outside the gene matches: 6. CDR3 length: 14 residues. CDR3 sequence: CASSRLTGGTEAFF. CDR3 nucleotide sequence: TGTGCCAGCAGCCGCCTGACAGGGGGGACTGAAGCTTTCTTT.

This clone was detected ten times or more. The chain combines TRBV5-4 with TRBJ2-7; 13 bases line up with TRBD2. CDR3 length: 16 amino acids. Germline CDR1 SGHNT, CDR2 YYREEE (reference sequence). V shed 2 bases, J shed 5 bases, and the junction held 7 bases outside the gene matches. The CDR3 DNA follows: TGTGCCAGCAGCTTACCTGGGACTAGCGGGAAAGACGAGCAGTACTTC. Amino acids: CASSLPGTSGKDEQYF.

This clone has only a few counts. The V call is TRBV19, the J call TRBJ1-2, with D possibly matching TRBD1 (5 bases). V was pared by 5 bases and J by 3 bases, with 13 bases between. The CDR3 contains 14 residues. CDR1 LNHDA and CDR2 SQIVND come from the germline V gene (reference sequence). The CDR3 is CASSPFGGDYGYTF. The CDR3 nucleotides are TGTGCCAGTAGTCCTTTTGGAGGGGACTATGGCTACACCTTC.

The CDR3 here is CASSLERYRGTEAFF. CDR3 DNA: TGTGCCAGCAGCTTAGAGAGATATAGGGGCACTGAAGCTTTCTTT. V gene TRBV7-8 combines with J gene TRBJ1-1; weak D call: TRBD1 (5 bases). The germline V gene encodes CDR1 SGHVS and CDR2 FQNEAQ. Trimming took 1 base from V and 4 from J, leaving 13 bases between them. This CDR3 is built from 15 residues.

This clone is termed large. The chain couples TRBV6-5 to TRBJ2-5; weak D call: TRBD2 (6 bases). V was clipped by 2 bases and J by 2 bases, with 6 bases between them. The CDR3 spans 13 residues. The germline V gene has CDR1 MNHEY and CDR2 SVGAGI. This CDR3 reads CASSYREQETQYF. The CDR3 nucleotides are TGTGCCAGCAGTTACCGGGAGCAAGAGACCCAGTACTTC.